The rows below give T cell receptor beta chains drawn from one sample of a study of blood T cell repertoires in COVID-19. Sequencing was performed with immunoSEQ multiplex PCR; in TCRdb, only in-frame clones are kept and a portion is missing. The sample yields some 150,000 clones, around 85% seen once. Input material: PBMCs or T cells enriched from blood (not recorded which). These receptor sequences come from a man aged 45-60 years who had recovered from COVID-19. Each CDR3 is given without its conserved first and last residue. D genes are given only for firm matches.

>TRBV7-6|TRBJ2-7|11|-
ASSSSGTGGQY
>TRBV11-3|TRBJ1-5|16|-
ASSSPVPRGDSNQPQH
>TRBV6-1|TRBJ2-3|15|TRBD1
ASSERGRDRYTDTQY
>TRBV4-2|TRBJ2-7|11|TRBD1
ASRLGQGYEQY
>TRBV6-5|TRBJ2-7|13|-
ASSRRGGAVHEQY
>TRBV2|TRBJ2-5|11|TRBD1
ASSATGGETQY
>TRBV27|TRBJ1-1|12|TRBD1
ASSTGTGRTEAF
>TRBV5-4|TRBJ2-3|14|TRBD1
ASSLGGQGWGDTQY
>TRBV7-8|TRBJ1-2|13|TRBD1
ASSDRRDRGRGYT
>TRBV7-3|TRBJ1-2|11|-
ASSQQGGYGYT
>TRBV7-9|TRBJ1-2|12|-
ASSLETGNYGYT
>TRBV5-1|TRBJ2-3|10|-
ASRAGTDTQY
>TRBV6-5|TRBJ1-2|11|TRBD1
ASSYYRGGGYT
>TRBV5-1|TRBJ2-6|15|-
ASSSDRGGVGANVLT
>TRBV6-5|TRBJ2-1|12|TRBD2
ASRLAGSYNEQF
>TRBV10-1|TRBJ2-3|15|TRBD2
ASSESSSGGITDTQY
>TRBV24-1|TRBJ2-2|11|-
ATSDLRGGELF
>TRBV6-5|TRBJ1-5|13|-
ASSYRGESNQPQH
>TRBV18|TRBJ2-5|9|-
ASSPGGTQY
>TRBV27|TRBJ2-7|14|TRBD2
ASSLGGVGGDAEQY
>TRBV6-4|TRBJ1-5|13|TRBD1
ASSERTGEGQPQH
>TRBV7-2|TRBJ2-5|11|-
ASSPSRAETQY
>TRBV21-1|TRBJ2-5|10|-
ASSKTEETQY
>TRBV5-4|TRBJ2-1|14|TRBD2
ASSLDARGAYNEQF
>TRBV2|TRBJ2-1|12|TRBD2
ASSDPGTSNEQF
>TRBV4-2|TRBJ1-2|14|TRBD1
ASSQVGQGMDEGYT
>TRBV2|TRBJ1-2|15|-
ASSELSRGGLNYGYT
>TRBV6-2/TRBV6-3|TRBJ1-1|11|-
ASSATGNTEAF
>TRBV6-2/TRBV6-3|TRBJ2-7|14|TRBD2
ASSYSVLAGGSEQY
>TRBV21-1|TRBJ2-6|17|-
ASSKRRGQGPLGANVLT
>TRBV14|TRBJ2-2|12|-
ASSLQLEPGELF
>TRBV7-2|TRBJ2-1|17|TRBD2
ASSLVGERLAGGHNEQF